The rows below give T cell receptor beta chains drawn from one sample of a study of identical twins. TCRdb re-called the 5' RACE reads through MiXCR, storing one row per CDR3 protein. The sample lists more than 400,000 distinct CDR3 sequences, nearly 15% occurring once. The same sample was also studied in work on yellow fever vaccine responses in identical twins.

Sequencing input: CD4+ T cells sorted from blood. The receptors were sampled from a woman younger than 30 in good health. Both conserved end residues are part of each CDR3. A D gene is named only where the DNA matches it firmly. Size is omitted from some rows. Given values are once, few, many or a class for expanded clones.

-	-	TRBV5-5	TRBJ1-2	CASSLWFGGGYTF	TGTGCCAGCAGCTTGTGGTTCGGGGGTGGCTACACCTTC
-	-	TRBV7-9	TRBJ2-2	CASSLVGARVGTGELFF	TGTGCCAGCAGCTTAGTAGGTGCCAGGGTCGGCACCGGGGAGCTGTTTTTT
-	-	TRBV12-3/TRBV12-4	TRBJ2-1	CASSLSYGPRSYNEQFF	TGTGCCAGCAGCCTCTCGTATGGGCCAAGGTCCTACAATGAGCAGTTCTTC
-	-	TRBV5-1	TRBJ2-3	CASSEGGARTDTQYF	TGCGCCAGCAGCGAAGGGGGGGCGCGCACAGATACGCAGTATTTT
few	TRBD2	TRBV24-1	TRBJ2-3	CATSDQTSGTDTQYF	TGTGCCACCAGTGATCAAACTAGCGGCACAGATACGCAGTATTTT
few	TRBD1	TRBV20-1	TRBJ1-6	CSARDRQGNSPLHF	TGCAGTGCTAGAGATCGACAGGGTAATTCACCCCTCCACTTT
-	-	TRBV2	TRBJ2-1	CASSPWYSGNNNEQFF	TGTGCCAGCAGCCCGTGGTATAGCGGAAATAACAATGAGCAGTTCTTC
-	-	TRBV2	TRBJ1-2	CANPRRQLYGYTF	TGTGCCAATCCAAGAAGACAGCTCTATGGCTACACCTTC
few	-	TRBV4-1	TRBJ1-1	CASSQTTAMNTEAFF	TGCGCCAGCAGCCAAACGACAGCTATGAACACTGAAGCTTTCTTT
-	-	TRBV6-5	TRBJ2-4	CASSYSRDTKNIQYF	TGTGCCAGCAGTTACTCGAGGGATACCAAAAACATTCAGTACTTC
-	TRBD2	TRBV12-3/TRBV12-4	TRBJ2-7	CASSPSSGSHEQYF	TGTGCCAGCAGCCCTTCTAGCGGGAGTCACGAGCAGTACTTC
-	-	TRBV10-3	TRBJ2-5	CAISPRDQETQYF	TGTGCCATCAGCCCCCGGGACCAAGAGACCCAGTACTTC
-	-	TRBV12-3/TRBV12-4	TRBJ1-1	CASSPRTGQNTEAFF	TGTGCCAGCAGTCCCCGGACGGGACAGAACACTGAAGCTTTCTTT
few	-	TRBV5-8	TRBJ2-3	CASSLWGPINTDTQYF	TGTGCCAGCAGCTTGTGGGGCCCGATCAACACAGATACGCAGTATTTT
few	TRBD1	TRBV2	TRBJ1-5	CASSEDGQASQPQHF	TGTGCCAGCAGTGAAGACGGACAGGCGAGTCAGCCCCAGCATTTT
-	-	TRBV5-1	TRBJ2-7	CASSSTPDPPGRDEQYF	TGCGCCAGCAGCTCGACGCCTGACCCCCCGGGCCGGGACGAGCAGTACTTC
many	-	TRBV29-1	TRBJ2-2	CSVLSRTLGELFF	TGCAGCGTACTTTCCCGAACGCTCGGGGAGCTGTTTTTT
-	TRBD2	TRBV28	TRBJ2-3	CASRPGGGTDTQYF	TGTGCCAGCAGGCCGGGAGGGGGCACAGATACGCAGTATTTT
few	TRBD1	TRBV18	TRBJ2-4	CASSPTTGGNIQYF	TGTGCCAGCTCACCGACGACAGGGGGGAACATTCAGTACTTC
many	-	TRBV15	TRBJ1-4	CATSSVRGGFEKLFF	TGTGCCACCAGCAGTGTCAGGGGAGGTTTTGAAAAACTGTTTTTT